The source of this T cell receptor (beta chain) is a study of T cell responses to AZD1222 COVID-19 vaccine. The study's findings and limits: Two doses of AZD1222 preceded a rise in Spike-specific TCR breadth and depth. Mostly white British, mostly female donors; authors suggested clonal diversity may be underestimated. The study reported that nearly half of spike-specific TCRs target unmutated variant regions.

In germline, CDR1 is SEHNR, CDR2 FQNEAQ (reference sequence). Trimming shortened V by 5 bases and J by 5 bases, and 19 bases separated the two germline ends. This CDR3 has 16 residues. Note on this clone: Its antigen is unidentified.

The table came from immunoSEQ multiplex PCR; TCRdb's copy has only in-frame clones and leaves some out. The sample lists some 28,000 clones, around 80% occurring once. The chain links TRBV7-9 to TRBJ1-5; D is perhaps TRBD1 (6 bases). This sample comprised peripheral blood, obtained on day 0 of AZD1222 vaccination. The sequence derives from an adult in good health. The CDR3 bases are TGTGCCAGCAGCCCGGGGGGTGGGTCAGGGGATCAGCCCCAGCATTTT. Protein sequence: CASSPGGGSGDQPQHF. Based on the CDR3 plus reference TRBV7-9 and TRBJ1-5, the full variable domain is DTGVSQNPRHKITKRGQNVTFRCDPISEHNRLYWYRQTLGQGPEFLTYFQNEAQLEKSRLLSDRFSAERPKGSFSTLEIQRTEQGDSAMYLCASSPGGGSGDQPQHFGDGTRLSIL.